This T cell receptor (beta chain) was sequenced in a study of blood T cell repertoires in COVID-19. The wider study: Some COVID-19 samples were acute and others convalescent; all came from the United States, Italy and Spain. The analysed material was cDNA or gDNA that came from T cells, B-cell-depleted T cells, or PBMCs.

The CDR3 has 14 amino acids. V gave up 4 bases and J gave up 7 bases; unmatched junction bases: 8. Germline values: CDR1 MDHEN, CDR2 SYDVKM. Authors' analysis steps: Amplification of reference gene primers provided the estimated nucleated cell counts. This table comes from immunoSEQ multiplex PCR, and its TCRdb copy is limited to in-frame clones, with some not included. That table gives V, J and clone size, and the DNA gave D and trimming. The data show about 47,000 clones, less than 90% seen once. This chain links TRBV28 with TRBJ1-2; 8 bases align to TRBD1. The TCR was taken from a man aged 50-60 years with acute or convalescent COVID-19. Sequencing was performed on peripheral blood. CDR3 nucleotide sequence: TGTGCCAGCAGTTCCCTCCCCAGGGGGCCTGGCTACACCTTC. Its protein is CASSSLPRGPGYTF.